This T cell receptor (beta chain) was recovered during a study of CD8+ T cells in alopecia areata. It was from PBMCs that CD4+ and CD8+ T cells were sorted. RNA extraction was followed by reverse transcription into cDNA, which acted as the sequencing template. Assay: immunoSEQ multiplex PCR; the TCRdb copy retains only in-frame clones and omits some. The sample records 200,000 or so clones, more than 50% being singletons. In its sample, this clone was seen a few times. Its antigen is undetermined. Points from the study as a whole: Greater clonality was observed in lesional scalp samples, especially alopecia totalis/universalis, versus normal scalp. Sequencing of scalp samples also captures resident alphabeta T cells of normal skin.

CDR1 MDHEN and CDR2 SYDVKM come from the germline V gene. The V end lost 1 base, the J end lost 6 bases, and 1 base lay between the germline ends. CDR3 size: 11 residues. The sequence came from a human donor in good health. The material sequenced was CD8+ T cells sorted from blood. This chain connects TRBV28 to TRBJ1-5; D not certain. In DNA form, the CDR3 reads TGTGCCAGCAGTTTATCTCAGCCCCAGCATTTT. Translating it yields CASSLSQPQHF.